The 21 T cell receptor beta chains presented below share a single source sample, sequenced in a study of shared clonotypes between healthy human individuals. Profiled with immunoSEQ multiplex PCR; TCRdb holds only in-frame clones, not every one. The sample comprises 2 million to 2.5 million clones, 80% to 95% of which are singletons, and under 0.45% rests with the top ten. Sequencing was done on a sample of naive CD4+ T cells from PBMCs. Subset defined: CD45RA+ positively selected. Every receptor here comes from a man aged 18 to 35 in good health. Some clones in this sample may be carry-over from other donors' samples.

The chain uses TRBV5-8 and TRBJ2-1, with a tentative D call TRBD1 (6 bases). The CDR3 loop spans 14 amino acids. V was pared by 0 bases and J by 3 bases, with 7 bases between. CDR1 is SGHTS and CDR2 is YDEGEE in the germline V gene. The CDR3 DNA follows: TGTGCCAGCAGCTTGGTACAGGGCTACAATGAGCAGTTCTTC. Residues: CASSLVQGYNEQFF.

The chain couples TRBV5-1 to TRBJ1-5, with D unclear. V was shortened by 4 bases and J by 4 bases, with 15 bases between the two germline ends. CDR1 and CDR2 from the germline V gene are SGHRS and YFSETQ. The CDR3 extends over 15 amino acids. CDR3 residues: CASSPLPDGNQPQHF. CDR3 in DNA: TGCGCCAGCAGCCCACTTCCCGACGGGAATCAGCCCCAGCATTTT. Full variable domain (outside the CDR3, taken from reference TRBV5-1 and TRBJ1-5): KAGVTQTPRYLIKTRGQQVTLSCSPISGHRSVSWYQQTPGQGLQFLFEYFSETQRNKGNFPGRFSGRQFSNSRSEMNVSTLELGDSALYLCASSPLPDGNQPQHFGDGTRLSIL.

This rearrangement joins TRBV19 to TRBJ1-2, with D hard to call. The CDR3 sequence is 14 residues long. Germline V gives CDR1 LNHDA, CDR2 SQIVND (reference sequence). Trimming took off 3 bases at V and 3 bases at J, with 11 bases between the two ends. CDR3 residues: CASSMNGFDYGYTF. For the CDR3, the DNA is TGTGCCAGTAGTATGAATGGGTTTGACTATGGCTACACCTTC.

The chain recombines TRBV7-9 with TRBJ2-7; maybe TRBD2 (7 bases). Trimming stripped 7 bases from V and 2 bases from J, with 18 bases between. This CDR3 is built from 15 residues. Germline V gives CDR1 SEHNR, CDR2 FQNEAQ (reference sequence). The CDR3 sequence: CASTRGAGAAYEQYF. The CDR3 DNA reads TGTGCCAGCACTCGGGGGGCGGGAGCAGCCTACGAGCAGTACTTC.

In its sample, this clone was seen once. V and J are TRBV5-1 and TRBJ2-7; tentatively, D is TRBD2 (6 bases). This CDR3 is 18 amino acids long. Germline CDR1 reads SGHRS; CDR2 reads YFSETQ. V lost 2 bases, J lost 2 bases, and 23 bases lay in between. CDR3 residues: CASSFGSSLANPTYEQYF. The CDR3 coding sequence is TGCGCCAGCAGCTTCGGCAGCAGTCTAGCGAACCCCACCTACGAGCAGTACTTC.

The gene calls are TRBV28 and TRBJ2-3; D may correspond to TRBD1 or TRBD2 (5 bases each). The CDR3 has 16 residues. Germline CDR1 and CDR2: MDHEN and SYDVKM. Trimming stripped 4 bases from V and 0 bases from J, with 14 bases between. CDR3 residues: CASSSFGAASTDTQYF. CDR3 bases: TGTGCCAGCAGTTCCTTCGGGGCAGCTAGCACAGATACGCAGTATTTT.

The gene calls are TRBV29-1 and TRBJ1-1; 8 bases agree with TRBD1. The germline V gene has CDR1 SQVTM and CDR2 ANQGSEA. The CDR3 runs 13 residues. V dropped 4 bases and J dropped 7; count of bases not matched to a gene: 8. CDR3: CSVAGGLKVEAFF. In DNA form, the CDR3 reads TGCAGCGTTGCAGGGGGCCTGAAGGTTGAAGCTTTCTTT.

This clone was detected only a few times. This sequence joins TRBV18 and TRBJ2-2; D not resolved. The germline CDR1 and CDR2 sequences are KGHSH and LQKENI. CDR3 length equals 14 residues. V was shortened by 3 bases and J by 6 bases, with 11 bases between the two germline ends. The CDR3 spells CASSPPGVPGELFF. Written as DNA, the CDR3 is TGTGCCAGCTCACCCCCTGGGGTGCCCGGGGAGCTGTTTTTT.

Remarks on this clone: Other DNA sequences of this sample code for an identical CDR3. The chain carries TRBV7-8 and TRBJ2-1; 13 positions match TRBD2. J gave up 2 bases and V 5 bases, and 3 bases lay outside the gene matches. CDR3 length equals 16 residues. Germline CDR1 SGHVS, CDR2 FQNEAQ. The CDR3 DNA is TGTGCCAGCAGCCTCGGGACTAGCGGGACCTACAATGAGCAGTTCTTC. Its translation: CASSLGTSGTYNEQFF.

V usage is TRBV28 and J usage is TRBJ2-5; TRBD1 might be the D (6 bases). V gave up 6 bases and J gave up 4 bases, with 15 bases separating them. The CDR3 is 14 residues long. The germline CDR1 and CDR2 sequences are MDHEN and SYDVKM. CDR3 in amino acids: CASRNRERGETQYF. CDR3 sequence (DNA): TGTGCCAGCAGGAACAGGGAAAGGGGAGAGACCCAGTACTTC.

The rearrangement joins TRBV14 to TRBJ1-2; the D is unclear. In germline, CDR1 is SGHDN, CDR2 FVKESK. The CDR3 runs to 13 residues. Trimming took off 0 bases at V and 7 bases at J, with 9 bases between the two ends. The CDR3 region has the DNA TGTGCCAGCAGCCAAGAGGAGGGCTTTGGCTACACCTTC. It translates to CASSQEEGFGYTF.

This sequence joins TRBV14 and TRBJ2-2, with no clear D. CDR3 length equals 14 residues. Trimming pared 1 base from V and 7 bases from J, leaving 10 bases between. Germline assignment: CDR1 SGHDN and CDR2 FVKESK. CDR3 bases: TGTGCCAGCAGCCAAGTAGCTCCAGGCGGGGAGCTGTTTTTT. Translation: CASSQVAPGGELFF.

The chain has TRBV15 and TRBJ1-1; no definite D call. This CDR3 has 14 amino acids. Per germline, CDR1 LNHNV and CDR2 YYDKDF (reference sequence). The V and J ends lost 5 bases and 0 bases respectively, with 10 bases between them. The CDR3 here is CATSLEVMNTEAFF. CDR3 DNA sequence: TGTGCCACCAGCTTAGAGGTTATGAACACTGAAGCTTTCTTT.

The table lists this clone with a count of one. V gene TRBV4-1 combines with J gene TRBJ2-3; D gene uncertain. This CDR3 comprises 15 residues. Germline CDR1 reads MGHRA; CDR2 reads YSYEKL. V was cut by 0 bases and J by 1 base, with 8 bases left in between. Written as DNA, the CDR3 is TGCGCCAGCAGCCAAGATCCCGGCGGCACAGATACGCAGTATTTT. Translation: CASSQDPGGTDTQYF.

This clone was found once. The chain joins TRBV5-1 to TRBJ2-1; possibly TRBD1 for D (6 bases). The CDR3 runs 15 residues. The germline V gene encodes CDR1 SGHRS and CDR2 YFSETQ. V lost 7 bases and J lost 4, with 18 bases in between. CDR3 residues: CASQAGQGLYNEQFF. DNA of the CDR3: TGCGCCAGCCAAGCTGGGCAGGGGCTGTACAATGAGCAGTTCTTC.

With regard to this clone: The sample carries other DNA sequences with the same CDR3. This chain links TRBV19 with TRBJ2-3; no definite D call. The CDR3 runs to 13 residues. CDR1 LNHDA and CDR2 SQIVND come from the germline V gene (reference sequence). The V end lost 2 bases, the J end lost 3 bases, and 6 bases lay between the germline ends. The CDR3 nucleotides read TGTGCCAGTAGTATATCCGGTACAGATACGCAGTATTTT. Translated, it gives CASSISGTDTQYF.

The chain employs TRBV6-1 and TRBJ1-5; 9 bases map to TRBD1. The CDR3 totals 15 residues. Germline-derived CDR1 and CDR2 are MNHNS and SASEGT. The V gene end was trimmed by 6 bases and the J gene end by 2 bases; junction bases not matched to a gene: 5. The CDR3 DNA reads TGTGCCAGCAGAAGGACAGGGGAAGGCAATCAGCCCCAGCATTTT. Its translation is CASRRTGEGNQPQHF.

Turning to this clone: Other DNA sequences from this sample encode an identical CDR3 as well. The chain couples TRBV6-5 to TRBJ1-2; no reliable D call. With 0 bases removed from V and 4 bases from J, the gap between germline ends came to 3 bases. CDR1 is MNHEY, CDR2 SVGAGI, per germline. CDR3 size: 12 residues. The CDR3 DNA is TGTGCCAGCAGTTACTCCGGCTATGGCTACACCTTC. This translates into CASSYSGYGYTF.

The chain couples TRBV28 to TRBJ1-1; TRBD1 might be the D (6 bases). Germline V gene sequence: CDR1 MDHEN, CDR2 SYDVKM. The CDR3 has 14 residues. V lost 2 bases and J 5 bases, leaving 12 bases between the germline ends. CDR3 sequence: CASSLTGAQTEAFF. The DNA for the CDR3 is TGTGCCAGCAGTTTAACGGGGGCCCAGACTGAAGCTTTCTTT.

DNA of the CDR3: TGTGCCAGCAGTTACTCGACCAGAGTGAACACTGAAGCTTTCTTT. Translating gives CASSYSTRVNTEAFF. The chain employs TRBV6-6 and TRBJ1-1; D is uncertain. There are 15 residues in the CDR3. The V end was cut by 0 bases, the J end by 0 bases, with 8 bases between. The germline CDR1 and CDR2 sequences are MNHNY and SVGAGI (reference sequence).

The V call is TRBV6-4, the J call TRBJ2-1, with 8 bases that match TRBD1. The CDR3 extends over 15 amino acids. Trimming took 6 bases from V and 0 from J; bases not matched to a gene: 4. Germline CDR1 is MRHNA and CDR2 is SNTAGT. As DNA, the CDR3 is TGTGCCAGCAGGCCAACAGGGGGCTCCTACAATGAGCAGTTCTTC. Residues: CASRPTGGSYNEQFF.